This entry concerns a single T cell receptor (beta chain). Sequencing was performed with immunoSEQ multiplex PCR; in TCRdb, only in-frame clones are kept and a portion is missing. Counted here are about 96,000 clones, 93% occurring once; the ten biggest clones make up around 8.5%. This CDR3 region has 15 residues. CDR1 and CDR2 (germline): SGHVS, FQNEAQ. Trimming cost V 0 bases and J 5 bases, with 13 bases left between them. This sample is drawn from a study of control samples from healthy donors and cancer patients. This clonotype was sampled from a man between 18 and 35 years old in good health. Sequenced input: blood. The genes are TRBV7-8 and TRBJ1-1, with D possibly matching TRBD1 (6 bases). CDR3 sequence: CASSLAGQGMTEAFF. The CDR3 DNA sequence: TGTGCCAGCAGCTTAGCGGGGCAGGGGATGACTGAAGCTTTCTTT.